This TCR beta chain was sequenced during a study of blood T cells in healthy people across ages. Next came a second PCR, run for about 7 to 12 cycles, which used a sample-barcoded 5' primer along with a J-beta primer mix. Each CDR3 protein gets one entry after TCRdb re-called the 5' RACE reads with MiXCR. The sample holds some 640,000 distinct CDR3 sequences, roughly 50% seen once. The V end lost 6 bases, the J end lost 3 bases, and 15 bases lay between the germline ends. Germline V gives CDR1 MNHNY, CDR2 SVGAGI (reference sequence). CDR3 size: 15 residues. Sample: blood. The sequence was obtained from a woman aged 60 to 75 in good health. V usage is TRBV6-6 and J usage is TRBJ2-4; D remains ambiguous. CDR3 region: CASRITYSGKNIQYF. The DNA of the CDR3 is TGTGCCAGCAGGATCACTTATTCTGGCAAAAACATTCAGTACTTC.